Listed here are 12 T cell receptor beta chains from one sample, sequenced in a study of PD-L1 blockade in urothelial cancer. The time point here: pretreatment peripheral blood. TCRdb's copy holds only in-frame clones and misses some; the assay was immunoSEQ multiplex PCR. Of tens of thousands of clones in the sample, over 75% were seen once. The material was PBMCs, obtained around atezolizumab (anti-PD-L1) treatment. These receptors were taken from a man aged 55-75 years with urothelial cancer.

The chain couples TRBV25-1 to TRBJ2-2; possible D gene TRBD2, 6 bases. From germline, CDR1 is MGHDK and CDR2 SYGVNS. V was shortened by 8 bases and J by 4 bases, with 14 bases between the two germline ends. This CDR3 comprises 14 residues. This CDR3 is CASAGTAPTGELFF. The CDR3 coding sequence is TGTGCCAGCGCGGGGACGGCCCCCACCGGGGAGCTGTTTTTT.

This clone has only a few counts. V gene TRBV6-6 combines with J gene TRBJ1-1; 9 bases agree with TRBD1. V dropped 4 bases and J dropped 5; count of bases not matched to a gene: 5. The CDR3 is 14 amino acids. Germline loops: CDR1 MNHNY, CDR2 SVGAGI (reference sequence). The CDR3 DNA sequence: TGTGCCAGCAGTTCCACAGGGGGCCGGACTGAAGCTTTCTTT. It yields the protein CASSSTGGRTEAFF.

The CDR3, as DNA: TGTGCCTGGAGTCCACGGGAGACCCAGTACTTC. Its protein is CAWSPRETQYF. This sequence joins TRBV30 and TRBJ2-5; D is uncertain. Trimming left V 2 bases short and J 5 bases short, with 6 bases between. Germline assignment: CDR1 GTSNPN and CDR2 SVGIG (reference sequence). This CDR3 has 11 residues.

The V gene is TRBV30, the J gene TRBJ2-1, with TRBD2 matching 8 bases. J gave up 9 bases and V 7 bases, and 17 bases lay outside the gene matches. Germline V CDR1 and CDR2: GTSNPN, SVGIG (reference sequence). This CDR3 contains 15 residues. For the CDR3, the DNA is TGTGCCTCGGGCCTAGCGGGTTGGGGTCCAGGTGAGCAGTTCTTC. Translated, it gives CASGLAGWGPGEQFF.

The chain employs TRBV9 and TRBJ2-1; D uncertain. CDR1 and CDR2 from the germline V gene are SGDLS and YYNGEE. The CDR3 length is 12 residues. Between the trimmed V and J ends, which lost 4 bases and 8 bases, there was a span of 10 bases. CDR3 sequence reads: CASSRVPYEQFF. The CDR3, as DNA: TGTGCCAGCAGCCGGGTACCGTATGAGCAGTTCTTC.

V and J are TRBV30 and TRBJ1-2, with TRBD1 matching 7 bases. CDR3 length: 13 amino acids. Germline V gene lookup returns CDR1 GTSNPN and CDR2 SVGIG (reference sequence). V dropped 5 bases and J dropped 3; count of bases not matched to a gene: 6. CDR3 nucleotides: TGTGCCTGGGATAGGGGGCCCGACTATGGCTACACCTTC. It yields the protein CAWDRGPDYGYTF. Looking up the rest from reference TRBV30 and TRBJ1-2 gives the full variable domain: SQTIHQWPATLVQPVGSPLSLECTVEGTSNPNLYWYRQAAGRGLQLLFYSVGIGQISSEVPQNLSASRPQDRQFILSSKKLLLSDSGFYLCAWDRGPDYGYTFGSGTRLTVV.

V usage is TRBV7-2 and J usage is TRBJ2-7; 11 bases line up with TRBD2. CDR1 is SGHTA and CDR2 is FQGNSA in the germline V gene. V shed 3 bases and J 6 bases; nucleotides not matched to a gene: 1. CDR3 length equals 13 residues. The CDR3 is CASSFTSGSEQYF. The CDR3 DNA sequence: TGTGCCAGCAGCTTCACTAGCGGGAGCGAGCAGTACTTC.

This clone was detected once. J is TRBJ1-1 and V is TRBV5-4; TRBD1 aligns across 8 bases. After removal of 2 bases from V and 3 bases from J, the junction contained 6 bases not matched to a gene. Germline values: CDR1 SGHNT, CDR2 YYREEE (reference sequence). The CDR3 length is 15 residues. The CDR3 DNA is TGTGCCAGCAGCTTAAGACAGGGGTGGGACACTGAAGCTTTCTTT. Translated, it gives CASSLRQGWDTEAFF.

The chain has TRBV11-2 and TRBJ1-5, with 7 bases aligning to TRBD1. The CDR3 consists of 13 residues. Germline loops: CDR1 SGHAT, CDR2 FQNNGV. V trimming: 5 bases; J trimming: 5 bases; junction bases outside the gene matches: 3. The CDR3 bases are TGTGCCAGCAGCGACGACAGGGATCAGCCCCAGCATTTT. Amino acids: CASSDDRDQPQHF.

This chain joins TRBV7-9 and TRBJ1-2; TRBD1 is a possible D gene (5 bases). The germline gives CDR1 SEHNR, CDR2 FQNEAQ (reference sequence). V lost 1 base to trimming and J lost 5 bases, with 14 bases between them. The CDR3 runs 15 residues. CDR3 in DNA: TGTGCCAGCAGCTTAGGCTGGGGCGAGGCGTATGGCTACACCTTC. It codes for CASSLGWGEAYGYTF. The whole variable domain, remainder taken from reference TRBV7-9 and TRBJ1-2, is DTGVSQNPRHKITKRGQNVTFRCDPISEHNRLYWYRQTLGQGPEFLTYFQNEAQLEKSRLLSDRFSAERPKGSFSTLEIQRTEQGDSAMYLCASSLGWGEAYGYTFGSGTRLTVV.

The chain combines TRBV27 with TRBJ2-3; possibly TRBD1 for D (6 bases). The CDR3 is 16 residues long. V lost 2 bases, J lost 6 bases, and 18 bases lay in between. Per the germline V gene, CDR1 is MNHEY and CDR2 is SMNVEV (reference sequence). The CDR3 loop reads CASSLVGDTTGDTQYF. In nucleotides, the CDR3 is TGTGCCAGCAGTTTAGTGGGGGACACAACGGGGGATACGCAGTATTTT.

This chain joins TRBV10-2 and TRBJ2-1, with 8 nucleotides matching TRBD2. J lost 8 bases, V lost 5 bases, and 8 bases had no gene match. Germline V CDR1 and CDR2: WSHSY, SAAADI. The CDR3 spans 14 residues. Here the CDR3 DNA reads TGCGCCAGCAGTTTGGGACTAGTCGGTCATGAGCAGTTCTTC. This codes for CASSLGLVGHEQFF.